These T cell receptor beta chains were read from a single sample in a study of shared clonotypes between healthy human individuals. Profiled with immunoSEQ multiplex PCR; TCRdb holds only in-frame clones, not every one. The sample has 2 million to 2.5 million clones; 93% are singletons. Sequenced material: naive CD4+ T cells from PBMCs. The receptors were sampled from a man between 18 and 29 years old in good health. Some clones in this sample may be carry-over from other donors' samples. The CDR3 runs from the conserved cysteine through the conserved F or W. D genes are given only for firm matches. The size of a clone is reported for some rows only, either as once, few or many, or as a class for expanded clones.

clone size: -
V gene: TRBV27
J gene: TRBJ1-2
D gene: -
CDR3 DNA: TGTGCCAGCAGTTTCCGGGGGTCAACGCCCGGGAGCTTC
CDR3 protein: CASSFRGSTPGSF

clone size: once
V gene: TRBV7-9
J gene: TRBJ2-5
D gene: TRBD2
CDR3 DNA: TGTGCCAGCAGCCTAGCGGGAGTGGAAGAGACCCAGTACTTC
CDR3 protein: CASSLAGVEETQYF

clone size: once
V gene: TRBV10-3
J gene: TRBJ2-1
D gene: TRBD2
CDR3 DNA: TGTGCCATCAGTGAGTCGATCCCTAGCGGCAACTACAATGAGCAGTTCTTC
CDR3 protein: CAISESIPSGNYNEQFF

clone size: -
V gene: TRBV18
J gene: TRBJ1-1
D gene: TRBD1
CDR3 DNA: TGTGCCAGCTCACCAACACAGGGGGACCGCACTGAAGCTTTCTTT
CDR3 protein: CASSPTQGDRTEAFF

clone size: -
V gene: TRBV7-9
J gene: TRBJ2-1
D gene: -
CDR3 DNA: TGTGCCAGCAGCTTATCGCGCGCTAGCTGGGTTCTTGAGGAGCAGTTCTTC
CDR3 protein: CASSLSRASWVLEEQFF

clone size: -
V gene: TRBV7-9
J gene: TRBJ2-7
D gene: -
CDR3 DNA: TGTGCCAGCAGCCCCAGGGGGGATACGGGCGAGCAGTACTTC
CDR3 protein: CASSPRGDTGEQYF

clone size: -
V gene: TRBV7-2
J gene: TRBJ1-5
D gene: -
CDR3 DNA: TGTGCCAGCAGCCCGACAGCGAGCAATCAGCCCCAGCATTTT
CDR3 protein: CASSPTASNQPQHF

clone size: -
V gene: TRBV25-1
J gene: TRBJ2-1
D gene: TRBD2
CDR3 DNA: TGTGCCAGCAGGCCCCCCGGGAGGGCCGGAAGTGAGCAGTTCTTC
CDR3 protein: CASRPPGRAGSEQFF

clone size: -
V gene: TRBV5-5
J gene: TRBJ1-5
D gene: -
CDR3 DNA: TGTGCCAGCAGCTTGCTGACGGCTGATCAGCCCCAGCATTTT
CDR3 protein: CASSLLTADQPQHF

clone size: once
V gene: TRBV18
J gene: TRBJ2-5
D gene: -
CDR3 DNA: TGTGCCAGCTCGCAGAGCTTCGGGGAGACCCAGTACTTC
CDR3 protein: CASSQSFGETQYF

clone size: -
V gene: TRBV11-2
J gene: TRBJ2-5
D gene: TRBD2
CDR3 DNA: TGTGCCAGCAGTATAGACCCGGCGGGGGCCCAGTACTTC
CDR3 protein: CASSIDPAGAQYF

clone size: -
V gene: TRBV12-2
J gene: TRBJ2-2
D gene: -
CDR3 DNA: TGTGCAAGTCGCCTGACACCGAACGTGAACACCGGGGAGCTGTTTTTT
CDR3 protein: CASRLTPNVNTGELFF

clone size: once
V gene: TRBV5-1
J gene: TRBJ1-5
D gene: -
CDR3 DNA: TGCGCCAGCAGCTTGGGAGGGGCAGGCAATCAGCCCCAGCATTTT
CDR3 protein: CASSLGGAGNQPQHF

clone size: -
V gene: TRBV27
J gene: TRBJ2-7
D gene: -
CDR3 DNA: TGTGCCAGCAGTTTCGAACCCGGGACGGCCCACTACGAGCAGTACTTC
CDR3 protein: CASSFEPGTAHYEQYF

clone size: once
V gene: TRBV5-1
J gene: TRBJ2-3
D gene: TRBD2
CDR3 DNA: TGCGCCAGCAGCTACCTAGCGGGCGGGGTTGATACGCAGTATTTT
CDR3 protein: CASSYLAGGVDTQYF

clone size: -
V gene: TRBV7-8
J gene: TRBJ2-1
D gene: -
CDR3 DNA: TGTGCCAGCAGCGTTAGTCGGGATGAGCAGTTCTTC
CDR3 protein: CASSVSRDEQFF

clone size: -
V gene: TRBV7-2
J gene: TRBJ2-7
D gene: -
CDR3 DNA: TGTGCCAGCAGTTATTCTACCAGGGGGGCAATTTACGAGCAGTACTTC
CDR3 protein: CASSYSTRGAIYEQYF

clone size: -
V gene: TRBV6-1
J gene: TRBJ1-3
D gene: -
CDR3 DNA: TGTGCCAGCAGTGAACATGTAGGGGCCGTCTCTGGAAACACCATATATTTT
CDR3 protein: CASSEHVGAVSGNTIYF

clone size: -
V gene: TRBV20-1
J gene: TRBJ2-1
D gene: -
CDR3 DNA: TGCAGTGCCGCTGTCAATGAGCAGTTCTTC
CDR3 protein: CSAAVNEQFF

clone size: -
V gene: TRBV7-9
J gene: TRBJ1-2
D gene: -
CDR3 DNA: TGTGCCAGCAGCTTAGAGGGCGGAATGCCTAGCTTC
CDR3 protein: CASSLEGGMPSF

clone size: -
V gene: TRBV28
J gene: TRBJ1-1
D gene: -
CDR3 DNA: TGTGCCAGCAGCCCCCCGGGGACCGCTGAAGCTTTCTTT
CDR3 protein: CASSPPGTAEAFF

clone size: once
V gene: TRBV11-1
J gene: TRBJ2-1
D gene: TRBD2
CDR3 DNA: TGTGCCAGCAGCTCGACTAGCGGGACCTACAATGAGCAGTTCTTC
CDR3 protein: CASSSTSGTYNEQFF

clone size: -
V gene: TRBV28
J gene: TRBJ2-7
D gene: TRBD1
CDR3 DNA: TGTGCCAGCAGTCCGTCGGGACAGGGGCCCTACGAGCAGTACTTC
CDR3 protein: CASSPSGQGPYEQYF

clone size: -
V gene: TRBV4-3
J gene: TRBJ1-4
D gene: -
CDR3 DNA: TGCGCCAGCAGCCAAGATCTTCGAGCTTTTACTAATGAAAAACTGTTTTTT
CDR3 protein: CASSQDLRAFTNEKLFF

clone size: once
V gene: TRBV15
J gene: TRBJ2-7
D gene: -
CDR3 DNA: TGTGCCACCAGCAGAGTGCCGTATTACGAGCAGTACTTC
CDR3 protein: CATSRVPYYEQYF

clone size: -
V gene: TRBV28
J gene: TRBJ2-3
D gene: -
CDR3 DNA: TGTGCCAGCGGCTTGCGAGCGGGCCGGACTAGCACAGATACGCAGTATTTT
CDR3 protein: CASGLRAGRTSTDTQYF

clone size: -
V gene: TRBV5-4
J gene: TRBJ1-2
D gene: -
CDR3 DNA: TGTGCCAGCAGGGAGAATAGCTATGGCTACACCTTC
CDR3 protein: CASRENSYGYTF